Listed below are T cell receptor beta chains from one sample, sequenced in a study of T-cell memory formation after mild COVID-19. MiXCR, applied by TCRdb to the 5' RACE reads, yields one record per CDR3 protein. The table lists 70,000 to 100,000 distinct CDR3 sequences, 13% of them singletons, with about a quarter in the top ten. Sequenced material: PBMCs or a T cell subset sorted from them (not recorded which). The receptors here all came from an adult woman who had mild COVID-19 (a few samples of this study predate the infection). Cell type and time point are not known. Both conserved end residues are trimmed from each CDR3. Only part of the rows carry a size: once, few, many, or a class if the clone is expanded.

size	V	J	CDR3
few	TRBV4-1	TRBJ2-7	ASSHPGNGPSYEQY
-	TRBV4-2	TRBJ2-7	ASSNRDDSYEQY
few	TRBV3-1	TRBJ2-3	ASSRLLAGVTDTQY
many	TRBV12-3/TRBV12-4	TRBJ2-5	ASSLVGRGQETQY
few	TRBV24-1	TRBJ2-1	ATSEEGGRVEF
once	TRBV30	TRBJ1-1	AWMGNTEAF
few	TRBV4-2	TRBJ1-1	ASSLEGTGFTEAF
few	TRBV6-5	TRBJ1-1	ASSDYRDSHPRVTEAF
-	TRBV5-6	TRBJ2-1	ASSLGGAPNNEQF
-	TRBV27	TRBJ2-3	ASSWTGADTQY
many	TRBV20-1	TRBJ2-7	SARELAGGAYEQY
many	TRBV29-1	TRBJ2-2	SVAEEGVTGELF
-	TRBV9	TRBJ2-5	ASSSYAAQETQY
few	TRBV12-3/TRBV12-4	TRBJ1-2	ASSFRDSYGYT
-	TRBV19	TRBJ1-1	ASMSWTSNTEAF
-	TRBV7-9	TRBJ2-3	AVSPGYTDTQY
-	TRBV20-1	TRBJ2-3	SARAYGQDPGGADTQY